The entry below gives a single T cell receptor beta chain sequence along with its context. This sample is drawn from a study of blood T cell repertoires in COVID-19. Original processing methods: Quantification of nucleated cells was approximated via reference gene primer amplification. The assay was immunoSEQ multiplex PCR, and TCRdb's table has in-frame clones only and misses some. V and J calls and clone size are copied from that table; D and trimming were computed from the DNA. The table lists over 45,000 clones, approximately 78% of them singletons. CDR3 length equals 11 residues. Germline values: CDR1 MNHEY, CDR2 SVGAGI. The V gene lost 6 bases and the J gene lost 6 bases, with 7 bases spanning the gap.

The chain uses TRBV6-5 and TRBJ2-3; weak D call: TRBD1 (6 bases). Source material: peripheral blood. This TCR came from a human donor in a cohort sampled during active or convalescent COVID-19. The CDR3 bases are TGTGCCAGCAGAAGGGGGGATACGCAGTATTTT. Amino acid sequence: CASRRGDTQYF.